This T cell receptor (beta chain) was sequenced for a study of control samples from healthy donors and cancer patients. Germline V lookup: CDR1 MNHEY, CDR2 SMNVEV (reference sequence). Trimming removed 6 bases from V and 5 bases from J; junction bases left unmatched: 6. The CDR3 loop spans 14 amino acids. Generated by immunoSEQ multiplex PCR, the TCRdb table keeps only in-frame clones and is missing some. The table has some 130,000 clones, 90% seen once; the top ten hold around 2.5%. The sequence derives from a man between 40 and 49 years old in good health. V usage is TRBV27 and J usage is TRBJ1-5; 8 nucleotides align to TRBD1. The sample was blood. The CDR3 DNA follows: TGTGCCAGCAGCCCGAGGACAGGGTATCAGCCCCAGCATTTT. Encoded protein: CASSPRTGYQPQHF.